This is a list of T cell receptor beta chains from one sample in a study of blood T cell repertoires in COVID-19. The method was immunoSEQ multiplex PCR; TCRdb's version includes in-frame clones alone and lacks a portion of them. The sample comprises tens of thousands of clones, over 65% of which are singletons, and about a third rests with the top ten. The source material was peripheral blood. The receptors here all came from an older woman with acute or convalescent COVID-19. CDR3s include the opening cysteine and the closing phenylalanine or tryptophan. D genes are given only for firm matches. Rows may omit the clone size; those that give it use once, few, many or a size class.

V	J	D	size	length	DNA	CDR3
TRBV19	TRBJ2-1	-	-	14	TGTGCCAGTAGTATAAGTCGGGGGAAGAATGAGCAGTTCTTC	CASSISRGKNEQFF
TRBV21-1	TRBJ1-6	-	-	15	TGTGCCAGCAGGAACGGACAGGCGCGGAATTCACCCCTCCACTTT	CASRNGQARNSPLHF
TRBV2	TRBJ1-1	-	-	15	TGTGCCAGCTGTTACGGGGGGATGGGGAACACTGAAGCTTTCTTT	CASCYGGMGNTEAFF
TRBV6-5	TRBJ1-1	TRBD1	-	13	TGTGCCAGCAGAATACCAGGGACAGCCGGAACTATATTT	CASRIPGTAGTIF
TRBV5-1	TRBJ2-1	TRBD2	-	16	TGCGCCAGCAGCTTAAGACTAGCGGGGGGGCAGCCCGAGCAGTTCTTC	CASSLRLAGGQPEQFF
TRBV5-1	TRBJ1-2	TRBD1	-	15	TGCGCCAGCAGCGACGTATCCGGGACAGGCTATGGCTACACCTTC	CASSDVSGTGYGYTF
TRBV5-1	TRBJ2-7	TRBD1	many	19	TGCGCCAGCAGCTTGGGGACTTACCGGGACAGGGGTATCCCCTACGAGCAGTACTTC	CASSLGTYRDRGIPYEQYF
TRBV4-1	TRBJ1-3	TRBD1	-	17	TGCGCCAGCAGCCAAGAAAGGGACAGTTCGCCTGGAAACACCATATATTTT	CASSQERDSSPGNTIYF
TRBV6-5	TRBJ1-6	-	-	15	TGTGCCAGCAGTTACTCGAATAGGGGCGGTTCACCCCTCCACTTT	CASSYSNRGGSPLHF
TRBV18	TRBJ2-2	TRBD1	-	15	TGTGCCAGCTCACCCGGGACAGTGAACACCGGGGAGCTGTTTTTT	CASSPGTVNTGELFF
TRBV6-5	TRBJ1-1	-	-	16	TGTGCCAGCAGTTACCAGGCGGGAGGCATGAACACTGAAGCTTTCTTT	CASSYQAGGMNTEAFF
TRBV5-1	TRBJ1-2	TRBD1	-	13	TGCGCCACCTCGACAGGGGGCGCGGGAGGCTACACCTTC	CATSTGGAGGYTF
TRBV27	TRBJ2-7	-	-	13	TGTGCCAGCGCTCTAGTGCTGGGGCACGAGCAGTACTTC	CASALVLGHEQYF
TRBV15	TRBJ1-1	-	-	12	TGTGCCACCAGCAGAGGCAGCTTTGGGAGCCAATTT	CATSRGSFGSQF
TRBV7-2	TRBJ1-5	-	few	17	TGTGCCAGCAGCTTAGCCGGCGACCGGGGAGGCAATCAGCCCCAGCATTTT	CASSLAGDRGGNQPQHF
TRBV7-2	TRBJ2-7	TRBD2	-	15	TGTGCCAGCAGCAAACGGACTAGCTCCTCCTACGAGCAGTACTTC	CASSKRTSSSYEQYF
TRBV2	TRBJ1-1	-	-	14	TGTGCCAGCAGTGCAGGGCTAATAATCACTGAAGCTTTCTTT	CASSAGLIITEAFF
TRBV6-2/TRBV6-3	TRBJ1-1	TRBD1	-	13	TGTGCCAGCAGTTATCCCGGACAGGTTGAAGCTTTCTTT	CASSYPGQVEAFF
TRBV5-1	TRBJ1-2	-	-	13	TGCGCCAGCAGCCAAGGGGCCAACTATGGCTACACCTTC	CASSQGANYGYTF
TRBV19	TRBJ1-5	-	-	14	TGTGCCAGTTCTACAGGGAAGTCCAATCAGCCCCAGCATTTT	CASSTGKSNQPQHF
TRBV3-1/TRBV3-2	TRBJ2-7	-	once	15	TGTGCCAGCAGCCAAGTCCCGGACACCTCCTACGAGCAGTACTTC	CASSQVPDTSYEQYF
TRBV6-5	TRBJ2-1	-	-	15	TGTGCCAGCAGTTACGAACTAGCTGAGGTCAATGAGCAGTTCTTC	CASSYELAEVNEQFF
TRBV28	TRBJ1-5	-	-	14	TGTGCCAGCAGTTTATGGGGGGCCAATCAGCCCCAGCATTTT	CASSLWGANQPQHF
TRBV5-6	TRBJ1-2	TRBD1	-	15	TGTGCCAGCAGCTTGATACGCGGGACAGGCTATGGCTACACCTTC	CASSLIRGTGYGYTF
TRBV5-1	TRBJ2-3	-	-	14	TGCGCCAGCAGCTTGCAGGGTCTTGGAGATACGCAGTATTTT	CASSLQGLGDTQYF
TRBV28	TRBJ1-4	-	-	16	TGTGCCAGCAGCTCCCCCGGGGGGTCAACTAATGAAAAACTGTTTTTT	CASSSPGGSTNEKLFF
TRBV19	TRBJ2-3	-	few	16	TGTGCCAGTACCCCCGATCCCCGGGGGACCACAGATACGCAGTATTTT	CASTPDPRGTTDTQYF
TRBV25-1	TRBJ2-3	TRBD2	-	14	TGTGCCAGCCGACTAGCGGCTAGCACAGATACGCAGTATTTT	CASRLAASTDTQYF
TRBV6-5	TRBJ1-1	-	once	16	TGTGCCAGCAGTTACAGCCAGGGTGCAATGAACACTGAAGCTTTCTTT	CASSYSQGAMNTEAFF
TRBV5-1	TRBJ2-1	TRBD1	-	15	TGCGCCAGCAGGGACAGGGGAGGGTCCTACAATGAGCAGTTCTTC	CASRDRGGSYNEQFF
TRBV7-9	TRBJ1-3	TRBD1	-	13	TGTGCCAGCAGCTTTAGGACAGGGGACACCATATATTTT	CASSFRTGDTIYF
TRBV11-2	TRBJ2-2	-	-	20	TGTGCCAGCAGCTTAGATCTGACCCCGGGGCGGGGGCTTAACACCGGGGAGCTGTTTTTT	CASSLDLTPGRGLNTGELFF
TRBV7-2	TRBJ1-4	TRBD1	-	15	TGTGCCAGCAGCTTGGGGGGGACAGGGAAGGAAAAACTGTTTTTT	CASSLGGTGKEKLFF
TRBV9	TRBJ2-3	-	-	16	TGTGCCAGCAGCGTAAGCGGGCAGACTAGCACAGATACGCAGTATTTT	CASSVSGQTSTDTQYF
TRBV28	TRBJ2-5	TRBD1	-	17	TGTGCCAGCAGTTTATGGTCGAATTTACAGGGGAAAGAGACCCAGTACTTC	CASSLWSNLQGKETQYF
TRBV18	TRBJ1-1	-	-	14	TGTGCCAGTTCCCAAACAGGGCTCCTGGCTGAAGCTTTCTTT	CASSQTGLLAEAFF
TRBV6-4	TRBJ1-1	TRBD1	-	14	TGTGCCAGCAGCCCAGACAGGGCGAACACTGAAGCTTTCTTT	CASSPDRANTEAFF
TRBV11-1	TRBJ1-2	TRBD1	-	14	TGTGCCAGCAGCTTATCGACAGGGGACTATGGCTACACCTTC	CASSLSTGDYGYTF
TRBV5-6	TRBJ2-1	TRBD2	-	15	TGTGCCAGCAGCATCCTAGCGGGAGTTAAGTATGAGCAGTTCTTC	CASSILAGVKYEQFF
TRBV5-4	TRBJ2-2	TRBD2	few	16	TGTGCCAGCAGCTCGGGGCAGCGGGAGCCCACCGGGGAGCTGTTTTTT	CASSSGQREPTGELFF
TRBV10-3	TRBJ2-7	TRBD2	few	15	TGTGCCATCAGTTTCGGGACTAGCGACTCCTACGAGCAGTACTTC	CAISFGTSDSYEQYF
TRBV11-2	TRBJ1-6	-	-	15	TGTGCCAGCAGCTTAGCATGGGGGGGCCGATCACCCCTCCACTTT	CASSLAWGGRSPLHF
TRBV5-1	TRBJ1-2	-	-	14	TGCGCCAGCAGCTTGGCAGGGGAGACGCGAGGCTACACCTTC	CASSLAGETRGYTF
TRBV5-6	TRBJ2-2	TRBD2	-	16	TGTGCCAGCAGCCGTGGACTAGCGGGAGGTACCGGGGAGCTGTTTTTT	CASSRGLAGGTGELFF
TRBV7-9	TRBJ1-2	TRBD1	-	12	TGTGCCAGCAGCTTGGACAGGGTTGGCTACACCTTC	CASSLDRVGYTF